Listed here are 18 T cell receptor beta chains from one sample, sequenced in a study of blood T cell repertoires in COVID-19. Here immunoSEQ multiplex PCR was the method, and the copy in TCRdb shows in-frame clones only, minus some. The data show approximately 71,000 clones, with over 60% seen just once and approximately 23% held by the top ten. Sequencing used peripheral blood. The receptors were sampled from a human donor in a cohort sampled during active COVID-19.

CDR3 DNA sequence: TGCAGCGTTGACGAACTAGCGGGTGGAGAGACCCAGTACTTC. It encodes CSVDELAGGETQYF. The J gene is TRBJ2-5, the V gene TRBV29-1, with 9 bases aligning to TRBD2. The germline CDR1 and CDR2 sequences are SQVTM and ANQGSEA. The CDR3 covers 14 residues. The V and J ends lost 3 bases and 4 bases, in that order; junction bases with no gene match: 6.

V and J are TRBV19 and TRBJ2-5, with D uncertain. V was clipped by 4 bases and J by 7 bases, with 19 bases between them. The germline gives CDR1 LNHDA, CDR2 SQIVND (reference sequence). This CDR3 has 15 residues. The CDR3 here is CASSTLYSSSGTQYF. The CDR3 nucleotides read TGTGCCAGTAGTACCCTATATAGCAGCTCGGGGACCCAGTACTTC. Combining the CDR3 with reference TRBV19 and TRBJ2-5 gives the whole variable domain DGGITQSPKYLFRKEGQNVTLSCEQNLNHDAMYWYRQDPGQGLRLIYYSQIVNDFQKGDIAEGYSVSREKKESFPLTVTSAQKNPTAFYLCASSTLYSSSGTQYFGPGTRLLVL.

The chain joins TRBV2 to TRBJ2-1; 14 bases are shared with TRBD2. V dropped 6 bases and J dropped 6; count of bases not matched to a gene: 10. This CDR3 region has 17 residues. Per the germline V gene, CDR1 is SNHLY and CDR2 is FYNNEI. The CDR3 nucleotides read TGTGCCAGCAGCGGCACCGGGACTAGCGGGAGAAGCAATGAGCAGTTCTTC. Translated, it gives CASSGTGTSGRSNEQFF.

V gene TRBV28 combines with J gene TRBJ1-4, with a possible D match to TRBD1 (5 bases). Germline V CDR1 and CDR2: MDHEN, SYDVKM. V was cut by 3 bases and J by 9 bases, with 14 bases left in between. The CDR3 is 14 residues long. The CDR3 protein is CASSLSGAAKKLFF. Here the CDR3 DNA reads TGTGCCAGCAGTTTGAGCGGGGCGGCGAAAAAACTGTTTTTT.

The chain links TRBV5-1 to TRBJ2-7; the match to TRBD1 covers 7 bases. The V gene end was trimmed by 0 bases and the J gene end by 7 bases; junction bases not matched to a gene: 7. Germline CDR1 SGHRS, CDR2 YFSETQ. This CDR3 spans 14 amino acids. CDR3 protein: CASSLGQGVGEQYF. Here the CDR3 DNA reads TGCGCCAGCAGCTTGGGCCAGGGGGTAGGGGAGCAGTACTTC.

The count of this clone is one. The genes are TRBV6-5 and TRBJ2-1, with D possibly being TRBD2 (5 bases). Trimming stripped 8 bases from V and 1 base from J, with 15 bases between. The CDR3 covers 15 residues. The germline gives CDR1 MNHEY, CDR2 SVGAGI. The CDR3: CASERRGGSYNEQFF. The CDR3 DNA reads TGTGCCAGCGAGCGTCGGGGTGGATCCTACAATGAGCAGTTCTTC.

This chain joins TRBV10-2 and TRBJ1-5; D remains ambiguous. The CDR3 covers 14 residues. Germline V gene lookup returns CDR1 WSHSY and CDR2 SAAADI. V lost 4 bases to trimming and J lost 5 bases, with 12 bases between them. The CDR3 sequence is CASSATTGYQPQHF. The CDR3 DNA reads TGCGCCAGCAGTGCGACAACGGGGTATCAGCCCCAGCATTTT.

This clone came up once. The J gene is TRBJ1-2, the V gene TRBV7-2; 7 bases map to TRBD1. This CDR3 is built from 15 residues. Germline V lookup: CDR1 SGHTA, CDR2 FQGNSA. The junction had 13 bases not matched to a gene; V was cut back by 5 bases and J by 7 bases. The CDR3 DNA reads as TGTGCCAGCAGCCTGGGAGCGACAGGGATGGGTGGCTACACCTTC. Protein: CASSLGATGMGGYTF. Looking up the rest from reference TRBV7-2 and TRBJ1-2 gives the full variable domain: GAGVSQSPSNKVTEKGKDVELRCDPISGHTALYWYRQSLGQGLEFLIYFQGNSAPDKSGLPSDRFSAERTGGSVSTLTIQRTQQEDSAVYLCASSLGATGMGGYTFGSGTRLTVV.

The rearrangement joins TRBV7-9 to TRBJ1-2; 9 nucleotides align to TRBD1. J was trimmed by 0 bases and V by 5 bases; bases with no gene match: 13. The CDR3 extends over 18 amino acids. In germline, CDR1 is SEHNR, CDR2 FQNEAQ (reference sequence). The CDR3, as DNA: TGTGCCAGCAGCGAATACAGGGGGCGGACTCCCTCTAACTATGGCTACACCTTC. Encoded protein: CASSEYRGRTPSNYGYTF.

As DNA, the CDR3 is TGTGCCAGCGGGGATGACAGGAAAGAGCCCCAGCATTTT. Translating gives CASGDDRKEPQHF. The V call is TRBV2, the J call TRBJ1-5, with D possibly matching TRBD1 (6 bases). Trimming took off 8 bases at V and 8 bases at J, with 16 bases between the two ends. The CDR3 sequence is 13 residues long. Germline V CDR1 and CDR2: SNHLY, FYNNEI.

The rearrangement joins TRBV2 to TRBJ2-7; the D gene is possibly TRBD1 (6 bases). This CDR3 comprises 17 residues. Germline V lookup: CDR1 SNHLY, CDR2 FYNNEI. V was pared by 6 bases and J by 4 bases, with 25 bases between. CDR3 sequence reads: CASRGPPGTSNSYEQYF. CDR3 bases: TGTGCCAGCAGAGGCCCCCCCGGGACATCAAACTCTTACGAGCAGTACTTC. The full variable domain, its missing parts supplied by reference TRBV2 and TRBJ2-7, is EPEVTQTPSHQVTQMGQEVILRCVPISNHLYFYWYRQILGQKVEFLVSFYNNEISEKSEIFDDQFSVERPDGSNFTLKIRSTKLEDSAMYFCASRGPPGTSNSYEQYFGPGTRLTVT.

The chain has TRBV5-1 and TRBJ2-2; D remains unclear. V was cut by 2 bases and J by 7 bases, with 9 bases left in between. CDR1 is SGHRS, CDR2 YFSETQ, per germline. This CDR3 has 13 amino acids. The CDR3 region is CASSFRVLGELFF. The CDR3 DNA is TGCGCCAGCAGCTTCCGGGTCCTCGGGGAGCTGTTTTTT. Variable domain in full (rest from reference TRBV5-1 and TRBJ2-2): KAGVTQTPRYLIKTRGQQVTLSCSPISGHRSVSWYQQTPGQGLQFLFEYFSETQRNKGNFPGRFSGRQFSNSRSEMNVSTLELGDSALYLCASSFRVLGELFFGEGSRLTVL.

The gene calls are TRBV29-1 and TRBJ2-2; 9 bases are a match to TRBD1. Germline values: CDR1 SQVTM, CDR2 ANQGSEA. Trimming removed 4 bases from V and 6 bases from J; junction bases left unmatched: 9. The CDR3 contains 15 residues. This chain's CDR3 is CSVVGTGKRAGELFF. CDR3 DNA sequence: TGCAGCGTTGTGGGGACAGGGAAAAGGGCCGGGGAGCTGTTTTTT.

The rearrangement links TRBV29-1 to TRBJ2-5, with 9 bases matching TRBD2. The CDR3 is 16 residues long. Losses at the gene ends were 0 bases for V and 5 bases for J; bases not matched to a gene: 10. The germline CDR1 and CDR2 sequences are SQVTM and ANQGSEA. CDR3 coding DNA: TGCAGCGTTGAAGAGTCTCAGGGACTAGCATACGAGACCCAGTACTTC. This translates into CSVEESQGLAYETQYF.

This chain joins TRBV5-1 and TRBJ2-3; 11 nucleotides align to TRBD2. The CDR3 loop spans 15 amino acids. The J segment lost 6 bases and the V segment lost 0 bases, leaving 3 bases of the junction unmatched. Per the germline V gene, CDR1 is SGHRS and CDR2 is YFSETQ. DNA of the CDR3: TGCGCCAGCAGCTTGGCGTCTAGCGGGAGGGATACGCAGTATTTT. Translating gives CASSLASSGRDTQYF.

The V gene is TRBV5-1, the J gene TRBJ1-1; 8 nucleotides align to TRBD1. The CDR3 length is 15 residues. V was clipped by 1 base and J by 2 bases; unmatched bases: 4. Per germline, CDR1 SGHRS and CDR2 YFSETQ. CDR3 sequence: CASSLQQGVNTEAFF. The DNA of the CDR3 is TGCGCCAGCAGCTTGCAACAGGGGGTAAACACTGAAGCTTTCTTT.

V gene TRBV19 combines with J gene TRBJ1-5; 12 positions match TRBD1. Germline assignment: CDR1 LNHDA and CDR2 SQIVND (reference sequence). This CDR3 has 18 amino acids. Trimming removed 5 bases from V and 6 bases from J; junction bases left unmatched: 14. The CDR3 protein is CASSANEWGQGAIQPQHF. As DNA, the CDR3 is TGTGCCAGTAGTGCCAATGAATGGGGACAGGGGGCGATTCAGCCCCAGCATTTT.

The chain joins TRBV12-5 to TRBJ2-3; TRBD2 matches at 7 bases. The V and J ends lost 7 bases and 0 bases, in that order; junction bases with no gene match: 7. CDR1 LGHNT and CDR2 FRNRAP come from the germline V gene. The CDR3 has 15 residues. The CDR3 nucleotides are TGTGCTAGTGCTACGGGACTAACAAGCACAGATACGCAGTATTTT. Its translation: CASATGLTSTDTQYF. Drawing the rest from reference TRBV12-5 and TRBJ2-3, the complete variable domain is DARVTQTPRHKVTEMGQEVTMRCQPILGHNTVFWYRQTMMQGLELLAYFRNRAPLDDSGMPKDRFSAEMPDATLATLKIQPSEPRDSAVYFCASATGLTSTDTQYFGPGTRLTVL.